Listed here are 12 T cell receptor beta chains from one sample, sequenced in a study of T cell responses to AZD1222 COVID-19 vaccine. The method was immunoSEQ multiplex PCR; TCRdb's version includes in-frame clones alone and lacks a portion of them. The table records about 150,000 clones, 90% of them present only once. This specimen consisted of peripheral blood, obtained on day 0 of AZD1222 vaccination. The receptors were sampled from an adult in good health.

DNA for the CDR3: TGCAGCGGGGGCAGGGAGATAAGGCAAGAGACCCAGTACTTC. Translating gives CSGGREIRQETQYF. The chain uses TRBV29-1 and TRBJ2-5; D possibly matches TRBD1 or TRBD2 (5 bases each). Germline-derived CDR1 and CDR2 are SQVTM and ANQGSEA. Trimming removed 7 bases from V and 2 bases from J, with 17 bases in between. The CDR3 length is 14 residues.

The gene calls are TRBV24-1 and TRBJ2-1; perhaps TRBD1 as D (5 bases). Per the germline V gene, CDR1 is KGHDR and CDR2 is SFDVKD. CDR3 length: 13 residues. Trimming shortened V by 1 base and J by 6 bases, and 6 bases separated the two germline ends. The CDR3 loop reads CATSDFDSNEQFF. DNA of the CDR3: TGTGCCACCAGTGATTTTGACAGCAATGAGCAGTTCTTC.

The gene calls are TRBV12-3 or TRBV12-4 and TRBJ2-7; tentative D call: TRBD1 (5 bases). V lost 5 bases to trimming and J lost 4 bases, with 9 bases between them. The CDR3 is made up of 12 amino acids. CDR3 amino acids: CASSRGKYEQYF. The CDR3 coding sequence is TGTGCCAGCAGTAGGGGAAAATACGAGCAGTACTTC.

The chain recombines TRBV7-6 with TRBJ1-2; 10 bases line up with TRBD1. The CDR3 covers 16 residues. Germline CDR1 is SGHVS and CDR2 is FNYEAQ. Losses at the gene ends were 1 base for V and 6 bases for J; bases not matched to a gene: 8. The DNA of the CDR3 is TGTGCCAGCAGCTTAGAGCCCGGACAGGGGGGGGATGGCTACACCTTC. It translates to CASSLEPGQGGDGYTF.

CDR3 in amino acids: CASSEWADYGYTF. The CDR3 region has the DNA TGTGCCAGCAGTGAATGGGCAGACTATGGCTACACCTTC. This rearrangement joins TRBV6-1 to TRBJ1-2; D uncertain. The CDR3 spans 13 residues. Trimming took off 2 bases at V and 3 bases at J, with 7 bases between the two ends. Germline V gene sequence: CDR1 MNHNS, CDR2 SASEGT.

This clone has just one count. The gene calls are TRBV9 and TRBJ1-1; D unclear. From germline, CDR1 is SGDLS and CDR2 YYNGEE. Between the trimmed V and J ends, which lost 0 bases and 2 bases, there was a span of 8 bases. The CDR3 is made up of 14 amino acids. The CDR3 DNA follows: TGTGCCAGCAGCGTAGAGCCGGAAAACACTGAAGCTTTCTTT. As protein: CASSVEPENTEAFF.

This clone has only one observation. The rearrangement joins TRBV24-1 to TRBJ1-2; D not resolved. CDR1 and CDR2 from the germline V gene are KGHDR and SFDVKD. The V end lost 1 base, the J end lost 2 bases, and 7 bases lay between the germline ends. This CDR3 spans 14 amino acids. CDR3 sequence (DNA): TGTGCCACCAGTGATTTAGGCAGAAACTATGGCTACACCTTC. This encodes CATSDLGRNYGYTF.

CDR3 protein: CASSSRQGAVVNEQFF. DNA for the CDR3: TGTGCCAGCAGCTCCCGACAGGGGGCGGTAGTCAATGAGCAGTTCTTC. The genes are TRBV5-8 and TRBJ2-1, with TRBD1 identical over 10 bases. There are 16 residues in the CDR3. Germline V lookup: CDR1 SGHTS, CDR2 YDEGEE. Trimming took 3 bases from V and 6 from J; bases not matched to a gene: 9.

V gene TRBV27 combines with J gene TRBJ1-1; D gene unclear. Trimming cost V 1 base and J 0 bases, with 9 bases left between them. The CDR3 covers 15 residues. CDR1 and CDR2 (germline): MNHEY, SMNVEV (reference sequence). CDR3 in DNA: TGTGCCAGCAGTTTATACTACGGACTGAACACTGAAGCTTTCTTT. Encoded protein: CASSLYYGLNTEAFF.

The chain is built from TRBV30 and TRBJ1-1; D perhaps matches TRBD1 (6 bases). V lost 0 bases and J 6 bases, leaving 11 bases between the germline ends. Per the germline V gene, CDR1 is GTSNPN and CDR2 is SVGIG (reference sequence). CDR3 length equals 13 residues. The chain's CDR3 is CAWSVLGGAEAFF. The CDR3 DNA sequence: TGTGCCTGGAGTGTATTAGGGGGTGCTGAAGCTTTCTTT.

The gene calls are TRBV6-2 or TRBV6-3 and TRBJ2-2; the match to TRBD1 covers 8 bases. Trimming took 0 bases from V and 7 from J; bases not matched to a gene: 4. Germline V gene data show CDR1 as MNHEY and CDR2 as SVGEGT. CDR3 length: 15 amino acids. CDR3 DNA sequence: TGTGCCAGCAGTTACTCGGACAGGGTGGACGGGGAGCTGTTTTTT. It specifies CASSYSDRVDGELFF.

This clone was seen just once. The chain carries TRBV7-9 and TRBJ1-4, with 8 positions matching TRBD1. V dropped 6 bases and J dropped 8; count of bases not matched to a gene: 11. The CDR3 has 15 residues. In germline, CDR1 is SEHNR, CDR2 FQNEAQ (reference sequence). CDR3 in DNA: TGTGCCAGCAGTACTCTGCAGGGGGCGAACGAAAAACTGTTTTTT. This sequence encodes CASSTLQGANEKLFF.